This T cell receptor beta chain came from a study of T cells in Graves' hyperthyroidism and ophthalmopathy. Study-wide results and caveats: Most clonotypes expanded in thyroid above 0.001 were likewise present in blood.

Amplification targeted TCR beta CDR3 regions from RNA transcripts. A set of HTBI primers served as the primers for a first-round RT-PCR of the TCR CDR3. TCRdb reanalysed the multiplex PCR reads using MiXCR and keeps one entry per CDR3 protein. The sample carries about 580,000 distinct CDR3 sequences, 40% to 55% recorded once. Stable Graves' hyperthyroidism meant no ophthalmopathy progression within 18 months. Germline trimming cut 0 bases from V and 6 bases from J; bases unmatched to any gene: 9. Germline lookup yields CDR1 SGDLS and CDR2 YYNGEE. The CDR3 runs to 16 residues. In the case of this clonotype: As yet, its antigen is unknown.

The sequence was obtained from a woman aged 18-29 years with Graves' hyperthyroidism. The chain combines TRBV9 with TRBJ1-1; 9 bases map to TRBD1. The sample consisted of peripheral blood or thyroid tissue (not recorded which). The CDR3 DNA is TGTGCCAGCAGCGTAGAGACAGGGGGATGGGTCGCTGAAGCTTTCTTT. Encoded protein: CASSVETGGWVAEAFF.